These T cell receptor beta chains were read from a single sample in a study of T-cell memory formation after mild COVID-19. TCRdb reanalysed the 5' RACE reads using MiXCR and keeps one entry per CDR3 protein. The sample consists of some 210,000 distinct CDR3 sequences, about 27% of them appearing once. Input material: PBMCs or a T cell subset sorted from them (not recorded which). These receptors all stem from an adult woman who had mild COVID-19 (a few samples of this study predate the infection). Cell type and time point are not known. The CDR3 runs from the conserved cysteine through the conserved F or W. D genes are given only for firm matches. Where a row states a size, it is once, few, many or the class of an expanded clone; other rows omit it.

d_call: TRBD2
clone_size: few
v_call: TRBV7-3
j_call: TRBJ2-3
cdr3_length: 18
cdr3_nt: TGTGCCAGCAGCTTGGTGGCCGCGGGACTAGCGGGGTGGGATACGCAGTATTTT
cdr3_aa: CASSLVAAGLAGWDTQYF

d_call: NA
clone_size: few
v_call: TRBV10-3
j_call: TRBJ2-7
cdr3_length: 12
cdr3_nt: TGTGCCATCAGTGCAGGGGCCTACGAGCAGTACTTC
cdr3_aa: CAISAGAYEQYF

d_call: TRBD1
clone_size: NA
v_call: TRBV12-3/TRBV12-4
j_call: TRBJ1-5
cdr3_length: 15
cdr3_nt: TGTGCCAGCAGTTTCCCGGGACAGGGCAAACAGCCCCAGCATTTT
cdr3_aa: CASSFPGQGKQPQHF

d_call: NA
clone_size: NA
v_call: TRBV24-1
j_call: TRBJ2-1
cdr3_length: 15
cdr3_nt: TGTGCCACCAGTGATAGTCGCGGGGTGGACTATGAGCAGTTCTTC
cdr3_aa: CATSDSRGVDYEQFF

d_call: NA
clone_size: NA
v_call: TRBV7-7
j_call: TRBJ1-1
cdr3_length: 13
cdr3_nt: TGTGCCAGCAGCCCCGACAGCCTCACTGAAGCTTTCTTT
cdr3_aa: CASSPDSLTEAFF

d_call: TRBD2
clone_size: NA
v_call: TRBV7-9
j_call: TRBJ2-3
cdr3_length: 16
cdr3_nt: TGTGCCAGCAGCTTAGGAGAAGCGGGGTCAACAGATACGCAGTATTTT
cdr3_aa: CASSLGEAGSTDTQYF

d_call: NA
clone_size: few
v_call: TRBV12-3/TRBV12-4
j_call: TRBJ2-5
cdr3_length: 14
cdr3_nt: TGTGCCAGCAGACCGGCCTCTCATTTACAGACCCAGTACTTC
cdr3_aa: CASRPASHLQTQYF

d_call: TRBD1
clone_size: NA
v_call: TRBV12-3/TRBV12-4
j_call: TRBJ2-6
cdr3_length: 15
cdr3_nt: TGTGCCAGCAGCTCAGGGGGCGCGAGGGCCAACGTCCTGACTTTC
cdr3_aa: CASSSGGARANVLTF

d_call: NA
clone_size: NA
v_call: TRBV10-3
j_call: TRBJ2-7
cdr3_length: 11
cdr3_nt: TGTGCCATCAGCGACTTGAACGAGCAGTACTTC
cdr3_aa: CAISDLNEQYF

d_call: NA
clone_size: few
v_call: TRBV6-5
j_call: TRBJ1-2
cdr3_length: 16
cdr3_nt: TGTGCCAGCAGTTACTCGCGGGGAGGCTATAGCTATGGCTACACCTTC
cdr3_aa: CASSYSRGGYSYGYTF

d_call: NA
clone_size: NA
v_call: TRBV20-1
j_call: TRBJ2-5
cdr3_length: 15
cdr3_nt: TGCAGTGCTCATCGGACCCTCCGGGGGCGGGAGACCCAGTACTTC
cdr3_aa: CSAHRTLRGRETQYF

d_call: TRBD1
clone_size: NA
v_call: TRBV5-1
j_call: TRBJ2-7
cdr3_length: 18
cdr3_nt: TGCGCCAGCAGTTCCCCGGGACAGGCGACCCGGGGCGCCTACGAGCAGTACTTC
cdr3_aa: CASSSPGQATRGAYEQYF

d_call: NA
clone_size: few
v_call: TRBV15
j_call: TRBJ2-2
cdr3_length: 15
cdr3_nt: TGTGCCACCAGCCGCCGACGCGGGACATCCGGGGAGCTGTTTTTT
cdr3_aa: CATSRRRGTSGELFF

d_call: NA
clone_size: NA
v_call: TRBV11-3
j_call: TRBJ1-1
cdr3_length: 13
cdr3_nt: TGTGCCAGCAGCACCTCGGGGACACGGGAAGCTTTCTTT
cdr3_aa: CASSTSGTREAFF

d_call: NA
clone_size: NA
v_call: TRBV5-1
j_call: TRBJ2-3
cdr3_length: 15
cdr3_nt: TGCGCCAGCAGCTTCGGCGGCAGGGAAAAAGATACGCAGTATTTT
cdr3_aa: CASSFGGREKDTQYF

d_call: TRBD1
clone_size: NA
v_call: TRBV4-1
j_call: TRBJ2-2
cdr3_length: 16
cdr3_nt: TGCGCCAGCAGCCAAGATACGAGACAGGGGGCGGGGGAGCTGTTTTTT
cdr3_aa: CASSQDTRQGAGELFF

d_call: NA
clone_size: few
v_call: TRBV20-1
j_call: TRBJ1-1
cdr3_length: 13
cdr3_nt: TGCAGTGCTGGGGGGACGGTGAACACTGAAGCTTTCTTT
cdr3_aa: CSAGGTVNTEAFF

d_call: NA
clone_size: few
v_call: TRBV12-3/TRBV12-4
j_call: TRBJ2-7
cdr3_length: 13
cdr3_nt: TGTGCCAGCAGATTAGGGGCAGCAGTCGGGCAGTACTTC
cdr3_aa: CASRLGAAVGQYF

d_call: NA
clone_size: few
v_call: TRBV18
j_call: TRBJ1-4
cdr3_length: 13
cdr3_nt: TGTGCCAGCTCGGAAAGGGGAGGTGAAAAACTGTTTTTT
cdr3_aa: CASSERGGEKLFF

d_call: NA
clone_size: NA
v_call: TRBV12-3/TRBV12-4
j_call: TRBJ2-7
cdr3_length: 13
cdr3_nt: TGTGCCAGCAATCTCCCCCCCTCGAACGAGCAGTACTTC
cdr3_aa: CASNLPPSNEQYF

d_call: TRBD2
clone_size: NA
v_call: TRBV20-1
j_call: TRBJ2-1
cdr3_length: 16
cdr3_nt: TGCAGTGCTCCTCCCAGCGGGACTAGCGGAAACAATGAGCAGTTCTTC
cdr3_aa: CSAPPSGTSGNNEQFF

d_call: NA
clone_size: NA
v_call: TRBV6-6
j_call: TRBJ2-7
cdr3_length: 13
cdr3_nt: TGTGCCAGCAGTATGCAAGAGGCCTACGAGCAGTACTTC
cdr3_aa: CASSMQEAYEQYF

d_call: NA
clone_size: NA
v_call: TRBV7-2
j_call: TRBJ1-2
cdr3_length: 14
cdr3_nt: TGTGCCAGCAGCTTCGGGGCCCGTGTTTCTGGCTACACCTTC
cdr3_aa: CASSFGARVSGYTF

d_call: NA
clone_size: NA
v_call: TRBV30
j_call: TRBJ1-5
cdr3_length: 13
cdr3_nt: TGTGCCTGGGCCGGCAAGAGCAATCAGCCCCAGCATTTT
cdr3_aa: CAWAGKSNQPQHF